This entry is about one TCR beta chain. Its specificity is unknown. The data were obtained in a study of T cell responses to AZD1222 COVID-19 vaccine. Study-wide results and limits: White British people made up most donors, females outnumbered males, and clonal diversity was possibly underestimated.

Generated by immunoSEQ multiplex PCR, the TCRdb table keeps only in-frame clones and is missing some. The table has 150,000 to 200,000 clones, about 92% seen once. The specimen was peripheral blood, collected on day 0 of AZD1222 vaccination. This receptor was taken from an adult in good health.

The CDR3 protein is CASSELTAGGYEQYF. The CDR3 coding sequence is TGTGCCAGCAGTGAATTAACGGCAGGGGGCTACGAGCAGTACTTC. This chain uses TRBV25-1 with TRBJ2-7; TRBD1 aligns across 7 bases. Trimming at V came to 1 base and at J to 3 bases, leaving 6 bases not matched to a gene. The CDR3 is made up of 15 amino acids. The germline V gene encodes CDR1 MGHDK and CDR2 SYGVNS.